Following are 24 T cell receptor beta chains from one sample sequenced in a study of blood T cell repertoires in COVID-19. Assay: immunoSEQ multiplex PCR; the TCRdb copy retains only in-frame clones and omits some. There are about 180,000 clones in the sample; approximately 90% occur only once, and under 3.5% lies in the top ten. Material for sequencing was peripheral blood. These receptors came from a woman aged 25 to 39 with active or convalescent COVID-19.

The chain uses TRBV18 and TRBJ2-7; 9 positions match TRBD2. The CDR3 has 15 amino acids. Germline assignment: CDR1 KGHSH and CDR2 LQKENI. V lost 3 bases to trimming and J lost 5 bases; unmatched junction nucleotides: 8. The CDR3: CASSPGAGGMNEQYF. CDR3 coding DNA: TGTGCCAGCTCACCGGGAGCGGGAGGTATGAACGAGCAGTACTTC. Supplemented by reference TRBV18 and TRBJ2-7, the full variable domain reads NAGVMQNPRHLVRRRGQEARLRCSPMKGHSHVYWYRQLPEEGLKFMVYLQKENIIDESGMPKERFSAEFPKEGPSILRIQQVVRGDSAAYFCASSPGAGGMNEQYFGPGTRLTVT.

This chain uses TRBV2 with TRBJ1-5, with D tentatively TRBD1 (6 bases). CDR1 is SNHLY, CDR2 FYNNEI, per germline. The CDR3 is made up of 15 amino acids. V lost 6 bases and J lost 4, with 16 bases in between. The DNA for the CDR3 is TGTGCCAGCAGCTCCCAGAGGGGGGGGAATCAGCCCCAGCATTTT. It specifies CASSSQRGGNQPQHF.

The chain has TRBV2 and TRBJ2-1, with 9 nucleotides matching TRBD2. The CDR3 length is 17 residues. Germline-derived CDR1 and CDR2 are SNHLY and FYNNEI. Trimming cost V 4 bases and J 4 bases; bases outside gene matches: 11. The CDR3 DNA is TGTGCCAGCAGTGTCTCTAGCGGGGAGGCCCTTTACAATGAGCAGTTCTTC. Its translation: CASSVSSGEALYNEQFF.

The chain is built from TRBV12-5 and TRBJ1-5; D is unclear. The germline gives CDR1 LGHNT, CDR2 FRNRAP. V lost 1 base to trimming and J lost 11 bases, with 9 bases between them. The CDR3 consists of 12 residues. CDR3 residues: CASGLALGTQHF. CDR3 nucleotide sequence: TGTGCTAGTGGTTTGGCGCTCGGTACCCAGCATTTT.

This clone was seen only a few times. The V gene is TRBV30, the J gene TRBJ2-2; TRBD2 agrees at 8 bases. The CDR3 sequence is 18 residues long. V shed 3 bases, J shed 3 bases, and the junction held 15 bases outside the gene matches. Germline CDR1 reads GTSNPN; CDR2 reads SVGIG (reference sequence). The CDR3 loop reads CAWRAPNGRALDTGELFF. CDR3 nucleotides: TGTGCCTGGAGGGCGCCTAACGGGAGGGCCTTGGACACCGGGGAGCTGTTTTTT.

The chain recombines TRBV9 with TRBJ1-5, with 8 bases aligning to TRBD1. This CDR3 has 14 residues. V trimming: 4 bases; J trimming: 9 bases; junction bases outside the gene matches: 9. Germline lookup yields CDR1 SGDLS and CDR2 YYNGEE. For the CDR3, the DNA is TGTGCCAGCAGCCTGGGACAGGCCAGCCGGCCCCAGCATTTT. Its protein is CASSLGQASRPQHF. Looking up the rest from reference TRBV9 and TRBJ1-5 gives the full variable domain: DSGVTQTPKHLITATGQRVTLRCSPRSGDLSVYWYQQSLDQGLQFLIQYYNGEERAKGNILERFSAQQFPDLHSELNLSSLELGDSALYFCASSLGQASRPQHFGDGTRLSIL.

The chain couples TRBV28 to TRBJ2-7; D remains ambiguous. V lost 4 bases, J lost 5 bases, and 6 bases lay in between. CDR3 size: 11 residues. Germline-derived CDR1 and CDR2 are MDHEN and SYDVKM. CDR3 sequence (DNA): TGTGCCAGCAGTTCCCGGGACGAGCAGTACTTC. Amino acids: CASSSRDEQYF.

This chain connects TRBV27 to TRBJ1-5, with D possibly matching TRBD1 (6 bases). The CDR3 runs 13 residues. The V and J ends lost 8 bases and 3 bases respectively, with 11 bases between them. From germline, CDR1 is MNHEY and CDR2 SMNVEV (reference sequence). DNA for the CDR3: TGTGCCAGCCGGGGACACAACAATCAGCCCCAGCATTTT. This gives the protein CASRGHNNQPQHF.

This clone has just one count. V and J are TRBV2 and TRBJ1-6; 8 bases fit TRBD1. The CDR3 runs 14 residues. V lost 3 bases to trimming and J lost 6 bases; unmatched junction nucleotides: 1. Germline V gives CDR1 SNHLY, CDR2 FYNNEI. The CDR3 nucleotides read TGTGCCAGCAGTGATCAGGGGGCTAATTCACCCCTCCACTTT. Protein product: CASSDQGANSPLHF. The complete variable domain, with remaining parts taken from reference TRBV2 and TRBJ1-6, reads EPEVTQTPSHQVTQMGQEVILRCVPISNHLYFYWYRQILGQKVEFLVSFYNNEISEKSEIFDDQFSVERPDGSNFTLKIRSTKLEDSAMYFCASSDQGANSPLHFGNGTRLTVT.

The rearrangement joins TRBV6-1 to TRBJ2-1; 7 bases are a match to TRBD2. This CDR3 region has 19 residues. The V gene's germline CDR1 is MNHNS and CDR2 SASEGT. After removal of 0 bases from V and 0 bases from J, the junction contained 11 bases not matched to a gene. The DNA of the CDR3 is TGTGCCAGCAGTGAAGCCCCGGGACTACAAAATAGCTCCTACAATGAGCAGTTCTTC. Residues: CASSEAPGLQNSSYNEQFF.

This clone was counted once. The chain joins TRBV27 to TRBJ2-3; 12 bases match TRBD2. Per the germline V gene, CDR1 is MNHEY and CDR2 is SMNVEV (reference sequence). Losses at the gene ends were 8 bases for V and 2 bases for J; bases not matched to a gene: 14. The CDR3 loop spans 18 amino acids. The CDR3 DNA sequence: TGTGCCAGCGCAAAGGCTAGCGGGAGGGAGGGCCCCACAGATACGCAGTATTTT. It yields the protein CASAKASGREGPTDTQYF.

V is TRBV28 and J is TRBJ2-7; 10 bases align to TRBD1. Per germline, CDR1 MDHEN and CDR2 SYDVKM. CDR3 size: 17 residues. The J segment lost 2 bases and the V segment lost 4 bases, leaving 11 bases of the junction unmatched. The CDR3 DNA reads as TGTGCCAGCAGTTCCTCCCCCCGGGACAGGGGAACCTACGAGCAGTACTTC. This codes for CASSSSPRDRGTYEQYF.

This clone was observed a handful of times. The genes are TRBV9 and TRBJ1-1; D might be TRBD1 (5 bases). Germline values: CDR1 SGDLS, CDR2 YYNGEE. This CDR3 has 13 residues. Trimming pared 2 bases from V and 8 bases from J, leaving 13 bases between. CDR3 region: CASSVMDTTEAFF. The CDR3 nucleotides read TGTGCCAGCAGCGTCATGGACACCACAGAAGCTTTCTTT.

This chain connects TRBV7-2 to TRBJ2-1; D remains ambiguous. The CDR3 covers 13 residues. Looked up from germline, CDR1 is SGHTA and CDR2 is FQGNSA. Trimming pared 1 base from V and 9 bases from J, leaving 10 bases between. The CDR3 DNA reads as TGTGCCAGCAGCTTAGTTGGGCGTGGTGAGCAGTTCTTC. Amino acid sequence: CASSLVGRGEQFF.

This clone was seen more than once but under ten times. This sequence joins TRBV7-9 and TRBJ1-1; tentative D call: TRBD1 (5 bases). This CDR3 has 15 amino acids. V lost 5 bases and J lost 5, with 18 bases in between. Germline V gene sequence: CDR1 SEHNR, CDR2 FQNEAQ (reference sequence). The CDR3 DNA sequence: TGTGCCAGCAGCCCTAGGTTGGGAAGGGGTACTGAAGCTTTCTTT. Translated, it gives CASSPRLGRGTEAFF.

The rearrangement links TRBV5-1 to TRBJ2-2; possibly TRBD2 for D (7 bases). The germline V gene encodes CDR1 SGHRS and CDR2 YFSETQ. The CDR3 sequence is 15 residues long. Trimming left V 4 bases short and J 0 bases short, with 10 bases between. The CDR3 reads CASSGGAPNTGELFF. DNA for the CDR3: TGCGCCAGCAGCGGGGGGGCGCCGAACACCGGGGAGCTGTTTTTT.

The chain has TRBV10-3 and TRBJ1-3; D unclear. The CDR3 sequence is 13 residues long. The germline gives CDR1 ENHRY, CDR2 SYGVKD. Trimming took 2 bases from V and 3 from J, leaving 5 bases between them. CDR3 region: CAISEHNGNTIYF. The DNA of the CDR3 is TGTGCCATCAGTGAGCACAATGGAAACACCATATATTTT.

V is TRBV6-5 and J is TRBJ1-5, with 7 bases lining up with TRBD1. V shed 6 bases, J shed 2 bases, and the junction held 7 bases outside the gene matches. This CDR3 is 15 amino acids long. Germline lookup yields CDR1 MNHEY and CDR2 SVGAGI. DNA of the CDR3: TGTGCCAGCAGCCAGACAGGGTTCGGCAATCAGCCCCAGCATTTT. This gives the protein CASSQTGFGNQPQHF.

The chain's CDR3 is CASAFSGASGSYEQYF. The DNA for the CDR3 is TGTGCCAGCGCCTTTAGCGGGGCTAGCGGGAGCTACGAGCAGTACTTC. The rearrangement joins TRBV19 to TRBJ2-7; 10 bases align to TRBD2. J lost 3 bases, V lost 9 bases, and 14 bases had no gene match. This CDR3 contains 16 residues. Germline CDR1 LNHDA, CDR2 SQIVND (reference sequence).

The rearrangement uses TRBV9 and TRBJ2-3; D may be TRBD2 (6 bases). The CDR3 spans 16 residues. The V gene's germline CDR1 is SGDLS and CDR2 YYNGEE. The germline V and J ends were trimmed by 0 bases and 3 bases, with 14 bases remaining between them. CDR3: CASSVGNSGSTDTQYF. The CDR3, as DNA: TGTGCCAGCAGCGTAGGGAACAGCGGGTCTACAGATACGCAGTATTTT.

The chain's CDR3 is CASSPRQYSYEQYF. The CDR3 region has the DNA TGTGCCAGCAGCCCCCGACAGTACTCCTACGAGCAGTACTTC. V is TRBV11-2 and J is TRBJ2-7; D is perhaps TRBD1 (5 bases). The V and J ends lost 5 bases and 0 bases respectively, with 11 bases between them. This CDR3 region has 14 residues. The germline gives CDR1 SGHAT, CDR2 FQNNGV.

V and J are TRBV5-1 and TRBJ1-2; TRBD1 is a possible D gene (6 bases). CDR1 is SGHRS and CDR2 is YFSETQ in the germline V gene. V was trimmed by 4 bases and J by 5 bases, leaving 15 bases between them. The CDR3 consists of 14 residues. The CDR3 coding sequence is TGCGCCAGCAGCGTAACTACAGGGCAGTATGGCTACACCTTC. It codes for CASSVTTGQYGYTF.

This CDR3 is CASSVGTSGRGLGETQYF. CDR3 sequence (DNA): TGTGCCAGCAGCGTCGGGACTAGCGGGAGAGGTTTAGGAGAGACCCAGTACTTC. This chain links TRBV2 with TRBJ2-5; 14 nucleotides line up with TRBD2. Germline V gene lookup returns CDR1 SNHLY and CDR2 FYNNEI. The CDR3 is 18 residues long. Trimming at V came to 6 bases and at J to 4 bases, leaving 13 bases not matched to a gene.

This clone showed up just a few times. J is TRBJ2-5 and V is TRBV19; D may be TRBD2 (5 bases). Trimming shortened V by 3 bases and J by 2 bases, and 10 bases separated the two germline ends. CDR1 LNHDA and CDR2 SQIVND come from the germline V gene (reference sequence). CDR3 length equals 14 residues. The CDR3, as DNA: TGTGCCAGTAGTATTGTCCGGGGTCAAGAGACCCAGTACTTC. Its translation: CASSIVRGQETQYF. The variable domain in full, completed from reference TRBV19 and TRBJ2-5, reads DGGITQSPKYLFRKEGQNVTLSCEQNLNHDAMYWYRQDPGQGLRLIYYSQIVNDFQKGDIAEGYSVSREKKESFPLTVTSAQKNPTAFYLCASSIVRGQETQYFGPGTRLLVL.